This T cell receptor beta chain emerged from a study of blood T cell repertoires in COVID-19. Produced via immunoSEQ multiplex PCR; TCRdb's table is partial and in-frame only. The data show about 170,000 clones, almost 85% seen once. Deletions cut 5 bases from V and 4 bases from J, with 16 bases between. CDR1 KGHSH and CDR2 LQKENI come from the germline V gene. The CDR3 totals 15 residues. Source material: peripheral blood. This TCR derives from a woman over 75 with COVID-19, enrolled during active disease. The chain is built from TRBV18 and TRBJ2-3, with TRBD1 as a possible D gene (5 bases). Here the CDR3 DNA reads TGTGCCAGCTCATCGATCGGACCAGGGCCAGATACGCAGTATTTT. Its protein product is CASSSIGPGPDTQYF.